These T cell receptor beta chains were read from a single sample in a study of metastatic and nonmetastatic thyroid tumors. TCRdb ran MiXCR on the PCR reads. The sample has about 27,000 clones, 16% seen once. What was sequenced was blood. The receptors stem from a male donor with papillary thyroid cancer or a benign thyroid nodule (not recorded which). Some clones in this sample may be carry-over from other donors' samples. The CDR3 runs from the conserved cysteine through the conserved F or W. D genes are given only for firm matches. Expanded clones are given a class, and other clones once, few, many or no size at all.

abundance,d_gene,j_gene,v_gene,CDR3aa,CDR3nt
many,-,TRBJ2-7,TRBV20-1,CSARDPQGSYEQYF,TGCAGTGCTAGAGATCCTCAAGGGAGCTACGAGCAGTACTTC
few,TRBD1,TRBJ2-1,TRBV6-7,CFGTARLPRGQFF,TGCTTTGGGACAGCACGACTCCCGAGGGGTCAGTTCTTC
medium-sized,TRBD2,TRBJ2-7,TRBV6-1,CASSDLSSGLALSYEQYF,TGTGCCAGCAGTGACCTATCCTCGGGACTAGCCTTGTCCTACGAGCAGTACTTC
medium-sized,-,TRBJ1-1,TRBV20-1,CSAVGTNLNTEAFF,TGCAGTGCTGTAGGGACGAACTTGAACACTGAAGCTTTCTTT
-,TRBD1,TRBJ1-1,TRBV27,CASSSGQGVQNTEAFF,TGTGCCAGCAGTTCGGGACAGGGGGTTCAGAACACTGAAGCTTTCTTT
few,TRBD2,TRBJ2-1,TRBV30,CAWRVLAGVGNEQFF,TGTGCCTGGAGAGTACTAGCGGGAGTTGGCAATGAGCAGTTCTTC
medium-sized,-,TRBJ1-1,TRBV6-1,CASGREEFTEAFF,TGTGCCAGTGGGAGGGAGGAATTCACTGAAGCTTTCTTT
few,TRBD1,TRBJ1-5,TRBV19,CASSRSGQVNQPQHF,TGTGCCAGTAGCCGCTCGGGACAGGTCAATCAGCCCCAGCATTTT
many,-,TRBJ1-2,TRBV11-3,CASSLGGVRGSSNYGYTF,TGTGCCAGCAGCTTAGGAGGAGTTCGGGGGTCCTCTAACTATGGCTACACCTTC
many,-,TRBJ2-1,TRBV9,CASSSQGAYNEQFF,TGTGCCAGCAGCTCCCAAGGGGCCTACAATGAGCAGTTCTTC
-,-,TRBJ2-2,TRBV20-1,CSALTWANTGELFF,TGCAGTGCTCTCACATGGGCGAACACCGGGGAGCTGTTTTTT
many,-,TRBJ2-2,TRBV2,CASSTWGDTGELFF,TGTGCCAGCAGCACCTGGGGGGACACCGGGGAGCTGTTTTTT
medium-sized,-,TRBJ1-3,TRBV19,CASSLRNSGNTIYF,TGTGCCAGTAGTTTACGGAACTCTGGAAACACCATATATTTT
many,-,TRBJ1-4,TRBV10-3,CAIRAEGNEKLFF,TGTGCCATCAGGGCAGAGGGTAATGAAAAACTGTTTTTT